These 25 T cell receptor beta chains were all obtained from the same sample, sequenced in a study of blood T cell repertoires in COVID-19. This table comes from immunoSEQ multiplex PCR, and its TCRdb copy is limited to in-frame clones, with some not included. This sample has 40,000 to 65,000 clones; 86% occur once, and the top ten carry approximately 12%. Sequenced sample: peripheral blood. The receptors come from a man aged 70-80 years with active COVID-19.

CDR3 in amino acids: CASSPWDYRGDEQFF. The CDR3 nucleotides are TGTGCCAGCAGCCCCTGGGACTACCGGGGAGATGAGCAGTTCTTC. The V and J genes are TRBV11-3 and TRBJ2-1; 7 bases fit TRBD2. CDR1 SGHNT and CDR2 YENEEA come from the germline V gene. CDR3 length equals 15 residues. V dropped 5 bases and J dropped 8; count of bases not matched to a gene: 12.

This sequence joins TRBV24-1 and TRBJ2-2; the D gene is possibly TRBD1 (8 bases). The CDR3 is 17 residues long. Germline assignment: CDR1 KGHDR and CDR2 SFDVKD. V gave up 3 bases and J gave up 7 bases, with 20 bases separating them. The CDR3 DNA reads as TGTGCCACCAGTGATCCCACAGGGGGGGAGCCGGTCGGGGAGCTGTTTTTT. This encodes CATSDPTGGEPVGELFF.

This rearrangement joins TRBV19 to TRBJ1-1; a possible D gene is TRBD1 (6 bases). V was clipped by 6 bases and J by 0 bases, with 17 bases between them. This CDR3 spans 16 amino acids. The germline V gene has CDR1 LNHDA and CDR2 SQIVND (reference sequence). The CDR3 DNA follows: TGTGCCAGTAGAATACAGGGATCACATATGAACACTGAAGCTTTCTTT. It yields the protein CASRIQGSHMNTEAFF.

The rearrangement links TRBV15 to TRBJ2-7; the match to TRBD2 covers 7 bases. With V trimmed by 2 bases and J by 5 bases, 0 bases remained unmatched. Germline CDR1 LNHNV, CDR2 YYDKDF (reference sequence). The CDR3 contains 12 residues. CDR3: CATSRRGDEQYF. The CDR3 DNA reads as TGTGCCACCAGCAGACGGGGGGACGAGCAGTACTTC.

This clone was observed once. The gene calls are TRBV6-5 and TRBJ2-1; the D gene is possibly TRBD1 (6 bases). V lost 7 bases and J lost 5, with 12 bases in between. Germline values: CDR1 MNHEY, CDR2 SVGAGI. The CDR3 runs to 13 residues. This CDR3 reads CASNPGADNEQFF. The CDR3 DNA sequence: TGTGCCAGCAACCCAGGGGCCGACAATGAGCAGTTCTTC.

V gene TRBV4-3 combines with J gene TRBJ2-3, with a weak D call TRBD2 (7 bases). This CDR3 contains 16 residues. Trimming removed 4 bases at V and 3 bases at J, with 17 bases between. The germline gives CDR1 LGHNA, CDR2 YSLEER. The CDR3 DNA reads TGCGCCAGCAGCCGGGGGGAGGGCAGGGGAACAGATACGCAGTATTTT. Translating it yields CASSRGEGRGTDTQYF.

V gene TRBV5-1 combines with J gene TRBJ2-3; possibly TRBD2 for D (7 bases). In germline, CDR1 is SGHRS, CDR2 YFSETQ. V was clipped by 4 bases and J by 6 bases, with 21 bases between them. CDR3 size: 16 residues. CDR3 residues: CASSQGDGGRADTQYF. CDR3 DNA: TGCGCCAGCAGCCAAGGAGACGGGGGGCGGGCTGATACGCAGTATTTT.

This clone has more than one count but fewer than ten. The chain has TRBV12-5 and TRBJ2-5, with a weak D call TRBD2 (6 bases). Germline-derived CDR1 and CDR2 are LGHNT and FRNRAP. Trimming removed 6 bases at V and 3 bases at J, with 11 bases between. The CDR3 has 13 residues. This chain's CDR3 is CASGASGEETQYF. In DNA, the CDR3 is TGTGCTAGTGGAGCCTCGGGGGAAGAGACCCAGTACTTC.

The chain uses TRBV19 and TRBJ2-5, with TRBD1 matching 11 bases. V gave up 5 bases and J gave up 4 bases; unmatched junction bases: 6. Germline CDR1 LNHDA, CDR2 SQIVND (reference sequence). The CDR3 sequence is 15 residues long. The CDR3 region is CASSSGTGGGETQYF. CDR3 sequence (DNA): TGTGCCAGTAGTTCAGGGACAGGGGGTGGAGAGACCCAGTACTTC.

The CDR3 protein is CASSHWGGTNYGYTF. CDR3 DNA: TGTGCCAGCAGCCATTGGGGGGGTACTAACTATGGCTACACCTTC. The rearrangement uses TRBV7-9 and TRBJ1-2; tentatively, D is TRBD1 (5 bases). Trimming pared 5 bases from V and 0 bases from J, leaving 13 bases between. The CDR3 runs to 15 residues. Per the germline V gene, CDR1 is SEHNR and CDR2 is FQNEAQ (reference sequence).

The rearrangement joins TRBV5-1 to TRBJ1-1; the match to TRBD1 covers 7 bases. There are 15 residues in the CDR3. Germline V lookup: CDR1 SGHRS, CDR2 YFSETQ. V lost 4 bases and J lost 4; bases outside the gene matches: 10. Written as DNA, the CDR3 is TGCGCCAGCAGCAGGAATGGACAGGTAGGCACTGAAGCTTTCTTT. Translation: CASSRNGQVGTEAFF.

V and J are TRBV5-4 and TRBJ2-3; TRBD1 matches at 7 bases. Germline-derived CDR1 and CDR2 are SGHNT and YYREEE (reference sequence). V lost 4 bases and J lost 1; bases outside the gene matches: 12. This CDR3 has 17 residues. The CDR3 coding sequence is TGTGCCAGCAGCCTTGGCCCCCGACAGGGAGGCACAGATACGCAGTATTTT. Its translation: CASSLGPRQGGTDTQYF. Together with reference TRBV5-4 and TRBJ2-3, the CDR3 gives the full variable domain: ETGVTQSPTHLIKTRGQQVTLRCSSQSGHNTVSWYQQALGQGPQFIFQYYREEENGRGNFPPRFSGLQFPNYSSELNVNALELDDSALYLCASSLGPRQGGTDTQYFGPGTRLTVL.

The CDR3 loop reads CASRSKTGANVLTF. The CDR3 coding sequence is TGTGCCAGTAGAAGCAAGACTGGGGCCAACGTCCTGACTTTC. The chain has TRBV25-1 and TRBJ2-6, with D hard to call. Trimming left V 9 bases short and J 2 bases short, with 11 bases between. Per the germline V gene, CDR1 is MGHDK and CDR2 is SYGVNS. The CDR3 loop spans 14 amino acids. Based on the CDR3 plus reference TRBV25-1 and TRBJ2-6, the full variable domain is EADIYQTPRYLVIGTGKKITLECSQTMGHDKMYWYQQDPGMELHLIHYSYGVNSTEKGDLSSESTVSRIRTEHFPLTLESARPSHTSQYLCASRSKTGANVLTFGAGSRLTVL.

The V and J genes are TRBV10-3 and TRBJ2-7, with a possible D match to TRBD2 (5 bases). V was shortened by 4 bases and J by 3 bases, with 19 bases between the two germline ends. CDR1 and CDR2 from the germline V gene are ENHRY and SYGVKD. The length of the CDR3 is 16 residues. CDR3: CAISGAKGNGDYEQYF. CDR3 in DNA: TGTGCCATCAGTGGGGCTAAAGGAAACGGGGACTACGAGCAGTACTTC.

The chain is built from TRBV4-3 and TRBJ2-5; TRBD1 matches 12 bases. This CDR3 spans 16 amino acids. With 0 bases clipped from V and 6 bases from J, the junction kept 5 bases outside the gene matches. Germline-derived CDR1 and CDR2 are LGHNA and YSLEER. The CDR3 loop is CASSQDPGTGGQTQYF. CDR3 DNA: TGCGCCAGCAGCCAAGATCCCGGGACAGGGGGCCAGACCCAGTACTTC.

A remark on this clone: The same CDR3 also results from other DNA sequences found in this sample. The chain employs TRBV9 and TRBJ1-1; 7 bases map to TRBD1. The germline gives CDR1 SGDLS, CDR2 YYNGEE. The J segment lost 6 bases and the V segment lost 0 bases, leaving 8 bases of the junction unmatched. This CDR3 has 15 amino acids. CDR3 region: CASSVAEGAMAEAFF. The CDR3, as DNA: TGTGCCAGCAGCGTAGCTGAGGGGGCCATGGCTGAAGCTTTCTTT.

In this sample, this clone turned up once. As DNA, the CDR3 is TGTGCCAGCAGTTTGGGCCTCGGCGGCTACACCTTC. Translated, it gives CASSLGLGGYTF. This chain links TRBV12-3 or TRBV12-4 with TRBJ1-2; D unclear. V lost 3 bases and J 8 bases, leaving 10 bases between the germline ends. This CDR3 spans 12 amino acids.

The V and J genes are TRBV18 and TRBJ1-2; 7 bases map to TRBD1. Per germline, CDR1 KGHSH and CDR2 LQKENI. Trimming took 3 bases from V and 4 from J; bases not matched to a gene: 8. The CDR3 is 15 amino acids. The CDR3 DNA reads as TGTGCCAGCTCACCCCGACAGGGTTCGGCCTATGGCTACACCTTC. This sequence encodes CASSPRQGSAYGYTF.

Only a few counts were recorded for this clone. The gene calls are TRBV19 and TRBJ1-1; maybe TRBD1 (5 bases). Trimming took 7 bases from V and 11 from J, leaving 26 bases between them. The CDR3 has 15 amino acids. Per the germline V gene, CDR1 is LNHDA and CDR2 is SQIVND (reference sequence). CDR3 coding DNA: TGTGCCAGTACCCAAAACACCGGGACTATCGGGGGGGCTTTCTTT. Translation gives CASTQNTGTIGGAFF.

This clone was detected a few times. The chain recombines TRBV4-3 with TRBJ1-2; 7 positions match TRBD1. V lost 1 base, J lost 4 bases, and 0 bases stayed unmatched. The CDR3 is 13 amino acids. Germline V CDR1 and CDR2: LGHNA, YSLEER. CDR3 protein: CASSQAGGYGYTF. CDR3 DNA: TGCGCCAGCAGCCAAGCAGGGGGCTATGGCTACACCTTC.

This chain links TRBV7-3 with TRBJ1-1; D may be TRBD1 (6 bases). This CDR3 region has 17 residues. V dropped 1 base and J dropped 0 bases, with 15 bases sitting between them. CDR1 is SGHTA and CDR2 is FQGTGA in the germline V gene. DNA for the CDR3: TGTGCCAGCAGCTTAAGAGGGGGTCCTCTTATGAACACTGAAGCTTTCTTT. It encodes CASSLRGGPLMNTEAFF.

This chain links TRBV19 with TRBJ1-2; 9 bases line up with TRBD1. Germline CDR1 reads LNHDA; CDR2 reads SQIVND (reference sequence). The trim removed 7 bases at V and 7 bases at J, leaving 4 bases unmatched. The CDR3 spans 12 residues. CDR3 loop: CASIRQGGGYTF. The CDR3 DNA sequence: TGTGCCAGTATTAGACAGGGGGGTGGCTACACCTTC.

The gene calls are TRBV9 and TRBJ2-7, with D uncertain. In germline, CDR1 is SGDLS, CDR2 YYNGEE. With 0 bases removed from V and 2 bases from J, the gap between germline ends came to 9 bases. CDR3 length: 14 amino acids. CDR3 sequence: CASSVGTDPYEQYF. The CDR3 region has the DNA TGTGCCAGCAGCGTAGGAACAGACCCCTACGAGCAGTACTTC.

The rearrangement uses TRBV25-1 and TRBJ2-7; maybe TRBD1 (6 bases). Germline V CDR1 and CDR2: MGHDK, SYGVNS. This CDR3 has 14 amino acids. V was clipped by 4 bases and J by 7 bases, with 17 bases between them. CDR3 in amino acids: CASSVTGGRREQYF. The CDR3 region has the DNA TGTGCCAGCAGTGTCACTGGGGGCCGACGAGAGCAGTACTTC.

The chain joins TRBV7-2 to TRBJ1-3; D gene unclear. The V end lost 3 bases, the J end lost 7 bases, and 4 bases lay between the germline ends. Germline V lookup: CDR1 SGHTA, CDR2 FQGNSA. This CDR3 is built from 11 residues. CDR3 amino acids: CASSFRNTIYF. The CDR3, as DNA: TGTGCCAGCAGCTTTCGGAACACCATATATTTT.